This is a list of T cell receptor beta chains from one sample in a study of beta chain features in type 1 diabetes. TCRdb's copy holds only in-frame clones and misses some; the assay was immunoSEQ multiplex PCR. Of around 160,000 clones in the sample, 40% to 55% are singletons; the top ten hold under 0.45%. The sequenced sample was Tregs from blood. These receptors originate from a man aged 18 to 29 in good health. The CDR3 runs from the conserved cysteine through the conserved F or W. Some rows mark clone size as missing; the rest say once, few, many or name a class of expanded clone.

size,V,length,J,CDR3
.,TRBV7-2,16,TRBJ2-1,CASSYTGLAGVDEQFF
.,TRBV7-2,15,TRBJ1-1,CASSPQTGIRTEAFF
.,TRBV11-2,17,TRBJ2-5,CASSSGASGGVQETQYF
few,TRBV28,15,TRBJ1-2,CASSLNLGGIYGYTF
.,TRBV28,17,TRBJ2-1,CASTRTSGRSSYNEQFF
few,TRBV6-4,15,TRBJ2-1,CASSRTGGVYNEQFF
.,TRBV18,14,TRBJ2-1,CASSPSGRYNEQFF
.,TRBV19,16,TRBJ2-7,CASSTTGLAGIYEQYF
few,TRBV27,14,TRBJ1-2,CASRGGRIVSGYTF
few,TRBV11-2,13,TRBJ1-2,CASSPGQNYGYTF
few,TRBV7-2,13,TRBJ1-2,CASSLSGDYGYTF
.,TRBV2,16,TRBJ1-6,CASGGAGGFGNSPLHF
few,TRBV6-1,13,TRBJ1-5,CASSGGFNQPQHF
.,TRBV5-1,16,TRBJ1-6,CASSLEGQGANSPLHF
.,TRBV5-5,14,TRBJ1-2,CASSRTGGDRGYTF
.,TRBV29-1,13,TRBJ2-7,CSARGQGAYEQYF
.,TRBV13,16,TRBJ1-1,CASSLYRQGRNTEAFF
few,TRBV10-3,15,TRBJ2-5,CAISAPGLGQETQYF
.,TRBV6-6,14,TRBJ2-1,CATQPHRTGNEQFF
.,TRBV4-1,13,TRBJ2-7,CASSPDQGFEQYF
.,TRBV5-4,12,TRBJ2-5,CASSLLQETQYF
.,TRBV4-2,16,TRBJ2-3,CASSLERGSDTDTQYF
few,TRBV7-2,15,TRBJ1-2,CASSLGAGGVDGYTF
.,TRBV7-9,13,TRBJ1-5,CASSSTGYQPQHF
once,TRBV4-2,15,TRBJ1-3,CASSQDPPRGNTIYF
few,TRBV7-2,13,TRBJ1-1,CASSLNGFTEAFF
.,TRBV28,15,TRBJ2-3,CASSSWTGVADTQYF
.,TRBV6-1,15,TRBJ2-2,CASSSPRRYTGGLFF
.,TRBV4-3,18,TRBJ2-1,CASSQDLLGTSADNEQFF
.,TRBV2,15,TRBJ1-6,CATPRGASYNSPLHF
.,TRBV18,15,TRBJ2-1,CASSPSSGSYNEQFF
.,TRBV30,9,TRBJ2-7,CACGYEQYF
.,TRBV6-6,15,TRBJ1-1,CASSYLRALNAEAFF
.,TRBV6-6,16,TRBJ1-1,CASSYRGHFLGTEAFF
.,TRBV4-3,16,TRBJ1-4,CASSPETGQGYEKLFF
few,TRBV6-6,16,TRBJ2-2,CASSYGVGRGAGELFF
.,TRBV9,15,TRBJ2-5,CASSVRGQTQETQYF
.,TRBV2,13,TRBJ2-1,CASSVAELNEQFF
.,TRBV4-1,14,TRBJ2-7,CASSQDENPYEQYF
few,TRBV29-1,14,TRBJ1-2,CSVKRAGGTYGYTF